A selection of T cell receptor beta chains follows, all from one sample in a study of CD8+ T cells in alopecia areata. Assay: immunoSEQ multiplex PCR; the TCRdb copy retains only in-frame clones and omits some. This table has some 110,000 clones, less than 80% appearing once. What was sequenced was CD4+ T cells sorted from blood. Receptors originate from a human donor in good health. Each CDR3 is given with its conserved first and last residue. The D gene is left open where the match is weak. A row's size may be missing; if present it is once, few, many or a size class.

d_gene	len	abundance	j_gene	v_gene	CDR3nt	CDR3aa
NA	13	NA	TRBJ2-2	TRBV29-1	TGCAGCGTTGAGGGCGGTGTCAGAGGGGAGCTGTTTTTT	CSVEGGVRGELFF
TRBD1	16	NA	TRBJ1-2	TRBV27	TGTGCCAGCAGTCCCTACCGGACAGGGACCGACTATGGCTACACCTTC	CASSPYRTGTDYGYTF
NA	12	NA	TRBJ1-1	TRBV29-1	TGCAGCGTGGTGGGCAGCAACACTGAAGCTTTCTTT	CSVVGSNTEAFF
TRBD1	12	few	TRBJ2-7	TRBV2	TGTGCCAGCGCGGGACAGGGGGCCGAGCAGTACTTC	CASAGQGAEQYF
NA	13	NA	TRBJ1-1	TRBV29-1	TGCAGCGTTGGGCAGTTAATGAACACTGAAGCTTTCTTT	CSVGQLMNTEAFF
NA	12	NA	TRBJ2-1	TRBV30	TGTGCCTGGAGTGTAGGGTTTACTGAGCAGTTCTTC	CAWSVGFTEQFF
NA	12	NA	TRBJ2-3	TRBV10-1	TGCGCCAGCAGTGCCAGCACAGATACGCAGTATTTT	CASSASTDTQYF
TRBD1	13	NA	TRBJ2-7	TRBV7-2	TGTGCCAGCAGGAATACAGGGGTATACGAGCAGTACTTC	CASRNTGVYEQYF
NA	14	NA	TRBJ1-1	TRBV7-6	TGTGCCAGCAGCTTAGCCAGGCAAGGGGCTGAAGCTTTCTTT	CASSLARQGAEAFF
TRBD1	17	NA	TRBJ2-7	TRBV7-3	TGTGCCAGCAGCCCCACGGGGAGACAGGGGGCGCGTGACGAGCAGTACTTC	CASSPTGRQGARDEQYF
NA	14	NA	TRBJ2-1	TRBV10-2	TGCGCCAGCAGGGCAGGTTATGCCTACAATGAGCAGTTCTTC	CASRAGYAYNEQFF
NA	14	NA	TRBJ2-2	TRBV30	TGTGCCTGGAGTGGGGGAGGGAACACCGGGGAGCTGTTTTTT	CAWSGGGNTGELFF
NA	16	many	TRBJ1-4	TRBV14	TGTGCCAGCAGCCATGACTCCCAAGGCGGGGGATGGAAACTGTTTTTT	CASSHDSQGGGWKLFF
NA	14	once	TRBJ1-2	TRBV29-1	TGCAGCGTTGATCGGCCGGAGTACCTGGAGGGCTACACCTTC	CSVDRPEYLEGYTF
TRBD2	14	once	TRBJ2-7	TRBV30	TGTGCCTGGAGGGGGACTAGCGGGTACTACGAGCAGTACTTC	CAWRGTSGYYEQYF
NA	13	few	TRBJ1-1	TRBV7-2	TGTGCCAGCAGCTCGGGGGGGAACACTGAAGCTTTCTTT	CASSSGGNTEAFF
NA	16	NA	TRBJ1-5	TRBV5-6	TGTGCCAGCAGCTTGGCGGGGCAAGAGATAACACAGCCCCAGCATTTT	CASSLAGQEITQPQHF
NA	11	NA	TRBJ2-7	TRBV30	TGTGCCTGGAGGACGGAACGCGAGCAGTACTTC	CAWRTEREQYF
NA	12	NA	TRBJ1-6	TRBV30	TGTGCCTACGGACGGTTCGGTTCACCCCTCCACTTT	CAYGRFGSPLHF
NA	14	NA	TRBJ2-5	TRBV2	TGTGCCAGCAGCCAACAGGGCCTCCAAGAGACCCAGTACTTC	CASSQQGLQETQYF
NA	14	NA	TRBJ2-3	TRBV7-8	TGTGCCAGCACCTGGGGGGGGCAGACAGATACGCAGTATTTT	CASTWGGQTDTQYF
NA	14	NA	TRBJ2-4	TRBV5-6	TGTGCCAGCAGCTATGACAGAGCCAAAAACATTCAGTACTTC	CASSYDRAKNIQYF
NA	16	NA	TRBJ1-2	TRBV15	TGTGCCACCAGCAGAGACGAGACAGGTCCGGTTGAGGGCTACACCTTC	CATSRDETGPVEGYTF
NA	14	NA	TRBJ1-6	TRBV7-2	TGTGCCAGCAGCTTTTCCTCTAGGACGGCGGACCTCCACTTT	CASSFSSRTADLHF
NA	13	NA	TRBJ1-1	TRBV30	TGTGCCAGCAGTGCGGGACAGAACACTGAAGCTTTCTTT	CASSAGQNTEAFF
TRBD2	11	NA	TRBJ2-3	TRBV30	TGTGCCTGGACTAGCGGGGGTACGCAGTATTTT	CAWTSGGTQYF
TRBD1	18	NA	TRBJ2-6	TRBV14	TGTGCCAGCAGCCTCTTTAGGGGACAGGGGCCCCTTCTATGCGGCCTGACTTTC	CASSLFRGQGPLLCGLTF
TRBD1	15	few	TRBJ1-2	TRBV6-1	TGTGCCAGCAGTCCTGCCGACAGGGTAAACTATGGCTACACCTTC	CASSPADRVNYGYTF
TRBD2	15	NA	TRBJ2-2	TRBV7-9	TGTGCCGACGGACTAGCGGGACCCAACACCGGGGAGCTGTTTTTT	CADGLAGPNTGELFF
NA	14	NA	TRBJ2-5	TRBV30	TGTGCCTGGAGTGTACACGGACCAGGAGAGACCCAGTACTTC	CAWSVHGPGETQYF
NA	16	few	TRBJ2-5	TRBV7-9	TGTGCCAGCAGCTCGCGCGCGGTGCGGTTCCAAGAGACCCAGTACTTC	CASSSRAVRFQETQYF
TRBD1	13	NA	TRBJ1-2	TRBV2	TGTGCCAGCAGTGAAGGGACAGGGAGTGGCTACACCTTC	CASSEGTGSGYTF
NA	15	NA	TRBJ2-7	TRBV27	TGTGCCAGCACCGGCCCCGCAGGCCTAGCCGCCGAGCAGTACTTC	CASTGPAGLAAEQYF
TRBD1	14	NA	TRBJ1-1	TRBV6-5	TGTGCCAGCGGGAGAACAGGGGCTAGGACTGAAGCTTTCTTT	CASGRTGARTEAFF
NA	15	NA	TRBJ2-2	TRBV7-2	TGTGCCAGCAGGCGACAGGGAGGACAGAACGGGGAGCTGTTTTTT	CASRRQGGQNGELFF
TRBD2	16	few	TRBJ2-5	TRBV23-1	TGCGCCAGCAGTCAATACCTCCTAGCGGGGCAAGAGACCCAGTACTTC	CASSQYLLAGQETQYF
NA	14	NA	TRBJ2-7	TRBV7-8	TGTGCCAGCAGCACCCCATTTCAGGATCGCGAGCAGTACTTC	CASSTPFQDREQYF
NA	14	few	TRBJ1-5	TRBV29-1	TGCAGCGTTGTGGCAGGGAATAGCAATCAGCCCCAGCATTTT	CSVVAGNSNQPQHF
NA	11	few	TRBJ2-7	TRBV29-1	TGCAGCGTCCAAACAAGCTACGAGCAGTACTTC	CSVQTSYEQYF
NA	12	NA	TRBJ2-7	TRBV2	TGTGCCAGTAGGGAAGGCTCCTACGAGCAGTACTTC	CASREGSYEQYF
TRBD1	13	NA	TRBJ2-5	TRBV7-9	TGTGCCAGCAGCTTACGGACAGGGATTAACCAGTACTTC	CASSLRTGINQYF
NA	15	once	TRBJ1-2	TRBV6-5	TGTGCCAGCAGACCACGGGGGGCCCCTAACTATGGCTACACCTTC	CASRPRGAPNYGYTF
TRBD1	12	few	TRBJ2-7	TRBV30	TGTGCCTGGAGCCCTCGGACAGGGGAGCAGTACTTC	CAWSPRTGEQYF
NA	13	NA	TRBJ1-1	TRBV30	TGTGCCTGGAGTCAAACAGGTCTTACCGGAGCTTTCTTT	CAWSQTGLTGAFF
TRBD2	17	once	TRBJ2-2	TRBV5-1	TGCGCCAGCAGCTTCGTAGGGCAGCGGGGGAACACCGGGGAGCTGTTTTTT	CASSFVGQRGNTGELFF
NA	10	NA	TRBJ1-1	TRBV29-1	TGCAGCGTAAGGGACACTGAAGCTTTCTTT	CSVRDTEAFF
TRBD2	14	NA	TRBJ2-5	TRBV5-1	TGCGCCAGCAGCTTAGCGGGGGGGCAAGAGACCCAGTACTTC	CASSLAGGQETQYF
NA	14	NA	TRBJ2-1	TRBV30	TGTGCCTGGAGTAGAGGCAGCTCCTACAATGAGCAGTTCTTC	CAWSRGSSYNEQFF
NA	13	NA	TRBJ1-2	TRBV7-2	TGTGCCAGCAGTTCACTTGCGGTGGATGGCTACACCTTC	CASSSLAVDGYTF